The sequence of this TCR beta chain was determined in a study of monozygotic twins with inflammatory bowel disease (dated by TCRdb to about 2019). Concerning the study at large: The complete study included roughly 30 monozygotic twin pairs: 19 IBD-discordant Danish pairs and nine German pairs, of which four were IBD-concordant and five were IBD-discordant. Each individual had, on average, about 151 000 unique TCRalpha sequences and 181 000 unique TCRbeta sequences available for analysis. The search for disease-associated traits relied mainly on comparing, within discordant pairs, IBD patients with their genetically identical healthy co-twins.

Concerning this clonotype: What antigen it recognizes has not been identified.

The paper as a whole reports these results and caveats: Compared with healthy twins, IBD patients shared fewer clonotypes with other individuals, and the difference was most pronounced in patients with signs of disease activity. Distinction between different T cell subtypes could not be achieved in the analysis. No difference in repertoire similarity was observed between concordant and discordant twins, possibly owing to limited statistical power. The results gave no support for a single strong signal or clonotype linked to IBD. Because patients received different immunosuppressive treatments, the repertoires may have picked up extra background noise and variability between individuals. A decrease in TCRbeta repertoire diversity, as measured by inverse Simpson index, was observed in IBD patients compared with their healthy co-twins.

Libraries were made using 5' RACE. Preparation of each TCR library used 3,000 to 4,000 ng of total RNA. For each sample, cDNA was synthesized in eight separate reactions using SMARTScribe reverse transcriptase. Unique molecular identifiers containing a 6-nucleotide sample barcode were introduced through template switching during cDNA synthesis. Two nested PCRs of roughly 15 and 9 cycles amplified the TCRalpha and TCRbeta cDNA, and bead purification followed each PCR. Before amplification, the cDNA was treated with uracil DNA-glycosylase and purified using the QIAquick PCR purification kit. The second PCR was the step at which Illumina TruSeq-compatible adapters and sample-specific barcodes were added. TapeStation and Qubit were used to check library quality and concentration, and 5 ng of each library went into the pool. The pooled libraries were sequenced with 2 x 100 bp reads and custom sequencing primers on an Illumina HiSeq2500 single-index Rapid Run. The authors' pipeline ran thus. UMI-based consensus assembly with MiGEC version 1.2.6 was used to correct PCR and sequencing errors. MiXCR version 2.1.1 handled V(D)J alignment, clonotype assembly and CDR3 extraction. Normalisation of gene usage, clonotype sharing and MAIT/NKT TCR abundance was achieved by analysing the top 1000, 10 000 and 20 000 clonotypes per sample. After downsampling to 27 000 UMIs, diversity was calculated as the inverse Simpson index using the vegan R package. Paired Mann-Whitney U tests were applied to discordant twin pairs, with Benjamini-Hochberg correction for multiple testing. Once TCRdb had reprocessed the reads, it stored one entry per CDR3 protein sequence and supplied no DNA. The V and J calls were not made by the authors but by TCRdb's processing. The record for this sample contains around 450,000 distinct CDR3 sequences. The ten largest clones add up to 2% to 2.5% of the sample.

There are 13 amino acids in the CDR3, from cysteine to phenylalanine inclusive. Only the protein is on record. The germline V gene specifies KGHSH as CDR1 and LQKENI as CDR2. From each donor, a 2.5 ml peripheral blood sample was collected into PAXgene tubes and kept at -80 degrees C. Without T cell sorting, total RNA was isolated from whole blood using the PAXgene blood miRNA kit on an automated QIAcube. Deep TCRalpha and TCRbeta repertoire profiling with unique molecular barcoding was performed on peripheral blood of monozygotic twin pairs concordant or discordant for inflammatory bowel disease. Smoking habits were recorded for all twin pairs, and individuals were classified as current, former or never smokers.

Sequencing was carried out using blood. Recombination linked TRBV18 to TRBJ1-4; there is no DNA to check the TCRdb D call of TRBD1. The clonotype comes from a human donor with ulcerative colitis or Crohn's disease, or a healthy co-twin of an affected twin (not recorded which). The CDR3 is CASSPEGREKLFF.